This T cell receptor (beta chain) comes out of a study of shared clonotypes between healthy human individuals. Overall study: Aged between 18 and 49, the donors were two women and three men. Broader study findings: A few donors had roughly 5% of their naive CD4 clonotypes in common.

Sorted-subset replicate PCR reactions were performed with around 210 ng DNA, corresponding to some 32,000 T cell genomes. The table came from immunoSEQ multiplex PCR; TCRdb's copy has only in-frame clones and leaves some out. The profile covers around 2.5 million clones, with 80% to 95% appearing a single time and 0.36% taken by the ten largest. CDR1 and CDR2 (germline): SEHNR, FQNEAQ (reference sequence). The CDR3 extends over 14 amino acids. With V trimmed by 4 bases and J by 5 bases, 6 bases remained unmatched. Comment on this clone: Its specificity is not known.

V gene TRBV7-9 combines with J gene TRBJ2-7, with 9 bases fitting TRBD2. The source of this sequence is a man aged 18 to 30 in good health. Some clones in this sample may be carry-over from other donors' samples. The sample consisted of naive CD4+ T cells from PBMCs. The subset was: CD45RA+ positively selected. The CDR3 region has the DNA TGTGCCAGCAGCTCGACTAGCGGAAAGAACGAGCAGTACTTC. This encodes CASSSTSGKNEQYF. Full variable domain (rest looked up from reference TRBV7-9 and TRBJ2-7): DTGVSQNPRHKITKRGQNVTFRCDPISEHNRLYWYRQTLGQGPEFLTYFQNEAQLEKSRLLSDRFSAERPKGSFSTLEIQRTEQGDSAMYLCASSSTSGKNEQYFGPGTRLTVT.